This T cell receptor beta chain is drawn from a study of cytomegalovirus exposure and HLA in healthy donors. Study-level results: Reports credit the classifier with highly specific, highly sensitive diagnosis of cytomegalovirus status. In the approximately 130 validation repertoires, about 94% of cluster scores exceeded 0, per a later analysis.

The CDR3 has 14 amino acids. CDR1 and CDR2 from the germline V gene are SNHLY and FYNNEI. The trim removed 8 bases at V and 1 base at J, leaving 5 bases unmatched. With regard to this clone: Its target is unknown.

Sequencing was performed with immunoSEQ multiplex PCR; in TCRdb, only in-frame clones are kept and a portion is missing. In the table there are more than 300,000 clones, roughly 88% of which are singletons. This clonotype originated in a woman aged 18-29 years in good health and CMV-seronegative. This chain joins TRBV2 and TRBJ2-4, with 7 nucleotides matching TRBD2. Sequenced sample: PBMCs. For the CDR3, the DNA is TGTGCCAGCGGGGGGGAATGGGCCAAAAACATTCAGTACTTC. Translating gives CASGGEWAKNIQYF.